This T cell receptor beta chain was sequenced during a study of cytomegalovirus exposure and HLA in healthy donors. Broader study findings: In a later analysis, TCR beta V- and J-gene trimming was associated with a missense DCLRE1C variant.

Notes on this clone: Its target is unknown.

Donors consisted of healthy bone marrow donors. With 60 Vbeta and 13 Jbeta primers, the PCR was carried out. Clones were read by immunoSEQ multiplex PCR, and TCRdb kept only the in-frame ones, dropping some. The top ten clones hold 1.5% to 2% of a sample with about 130,000 clones, 66% of them seen once. The material sequenced was PBMCs. This sequence originates from a human donor in good health.

CDR3 in amino acids: CASSPGTSGAGIYEQYF. Written as DNA, the CDR3 is TGCGCCAGCAGCCCCGGGACTAGCGGGGCAGGCATCTACGAGCAGTACTTC. The chain joins TRBV4-1 to TRBJ2-7; 13 nucleotides line up with TRBD2. Germline V gene sequence: CDR1 MGHRA, CDR2 YSYEKL. The CDR3 totals 17 residues. Germline trimming cut 4 bases from V and 3 bases from J; bases unmatched to any gene: 9.